This T cell receptor beta chain emerged from a study of blood T cells in healthy people across ages. Study-level points and caveats: The authors considered diversity estimates from one million T cells to be underestimates.

This clonotype occurred many times. Its antigen remains unidentified. A junction end diverges from the germline sequence, so it may reflect a read error. Germline CDR1 MNHNY, CDR2 SVGAGI (reference sequence). This CDR3 contains 14 residues. Alongside a J-beta primer mix, a sample-barcoded 5' primer served in a second PCR lasting about 6 to 11 cycles. TCRdb passed the 5' RACE reads through MiXCR, listing each CDR3 protein once. The sample records over 550,000 distinct CDR3 sequences, about 28% being singletons. Sequencing was performed on blood. J is TRBJ2-7 and V is TRBV6-6, with D possibly being TRBD2 (6 bases). This TCR derives from a woman older than 75 in good health. CDR3 DNA: TGTGCCAGCAGATACTCGCGGGGACCCTACGAGCAGTACTTC. Its protein is CASRYSRGPYEQYF.